The 7 T cell receptor beta chains listed next were all sequenced from one sample in a study of cytomegalovirus exposure and HLA in healthy donors. Produced via immunoSEQ multiplex PCR; TCRdb's table is partial and in-frame only. The sample has about 110,000 clones, about 88% seen once. Specimen: PBMCs. These receptors originate from a woman aged 18-29 years in good health and CMV-seropositive.

The genes are TRBV7-9 and TRBJ2-1; possible D gene TRBD1, 5 bases. This CDR3 contains 13 residues. Germline V gene data show CDR1 as SEHNR and CDR2 as FQNEAQ (reference sequence). V was cut by 9 bases and J by 0 bases, with 9 bases left in between. DNA of the CDR3: TGTGCCAGGGGCGACAGCTCCTACAATGAGCAGTTCTTC. Residues: CARGDSSYNEQFF.

The V gene is TRBV10-3, the J gene TRBJ1-2; TRBD1 matches at 8 bases. The CDR3 totals 14 residues. The V segment lost 5 bases and the J segment 7 bases; nucleotides outside the gene matches: 9. Germline V CDR1 and CDR2: ENHRY, SYGVKD. DNA of the CDR3: TGTGCCATCAGTAGCCGTGACAGGGGTAGTGGCTACACCTTC. Its protein is CAISSRDRGSGYTF.

J is TRBJ2-3 and V is TRBV9; 10 bases align to TRBD1. CDR1 and CDR2 from the germline V gene are SGDLS and YYNGEE. V lost 1 base and J lost 5; bases outside the gene matches: 7. The CDR3 has 16 amino acids. DNA of the CDR3: TGTGCCAGCAGCGTATACGGGACAGGGGAGGAAGATACGCAGTATTTT. It encodes CASSVYGTGEEDTQYF. Filled out from reference TRBV9 and TRBJ2-3, the complete variable domain reads DSGVTQTPKHLITATGQRVTLRCSPRSGDLSVYWYQQSLDQGLQFLIQYYNGEERAKGNILERFSAQQFPDLHSELNLSSLELGDSALYFCASSVYGTGEEDTQYFGPGTRLTVL.

CDR3 DNA sequence: TGTGCCAGCAGTCCCACCGGTCAGCGGAACACTGAAGCTTTCTTT. This gives the protein CASSPTGQRNTEAFF. The chain uses TRBV28 and TRBJ1-1; D not certain. V was trimmed by 5 bases and J by 1 base, leaving 14 bases between them. CDR3 length: 15 residues. Germline V lookup: CDR1 MDHEN, CDR2 SYDVKM. The whole variable domain, remainder taken from reference TRBV28 and TRBJ1-1, is DVKVTQSSRYLVKRTGEKVFLECVQDMDHENMFWYRQDPGLGLRLIYFSYDVKMKEKGDIPEGYSVSREKKERFSLILESASTNQTSMYLCASSPTGQRNTEAFFGQGTRLTVV.

The gene calls are TRBV7-2 and TRBJ1-2; TRBD1 might be the D (6 bases). V dropped 5 bases and J dropped 6 bases, with 10 bases sitting between them. This CDR3 spans 12 amino acids. CDR1 and CDR2 (germline): SGHTA, FQGNSA. This chain's CDR3 is CASSKQGNGYTF. In nucleotides, the CDR3 is TGTGCCAGCAGCAAACAGGGTAATGGCTACACCTTC.

The gene calls are TRBV27 and TRBJ1-2, with D unclear. The CDR3 contains 11 residues. Germline CDR1 MNHEY, CDR2 SMNVEV (reference sequence). Trimming left V 6 bases short and J 8 bases short, with 10 bases between. The CDR3 nucleotides read TGTGCCAGCAGAGCCGTGGAGGGCTACACCTTC. Protein sequence: CASRAVEGYTF.

The gene calls are TRBV4-1 and TRBJ2-7, with 13 bases that match TRBD2. V was clipped by 0 bases and J by 4 bases; unmatched bases: 6. The CDR3 loop spans 17 amino acids. In germline, CDR1 is MGHRA, CDR2 YSYEKL. The CDR3, as DNA: TGCGCCAGCAGCCAAGATGAAACTAGCGGGGGGGCTTACGAGCAGTACTTC. This codes for CASSQDETSGGAYEQYF.